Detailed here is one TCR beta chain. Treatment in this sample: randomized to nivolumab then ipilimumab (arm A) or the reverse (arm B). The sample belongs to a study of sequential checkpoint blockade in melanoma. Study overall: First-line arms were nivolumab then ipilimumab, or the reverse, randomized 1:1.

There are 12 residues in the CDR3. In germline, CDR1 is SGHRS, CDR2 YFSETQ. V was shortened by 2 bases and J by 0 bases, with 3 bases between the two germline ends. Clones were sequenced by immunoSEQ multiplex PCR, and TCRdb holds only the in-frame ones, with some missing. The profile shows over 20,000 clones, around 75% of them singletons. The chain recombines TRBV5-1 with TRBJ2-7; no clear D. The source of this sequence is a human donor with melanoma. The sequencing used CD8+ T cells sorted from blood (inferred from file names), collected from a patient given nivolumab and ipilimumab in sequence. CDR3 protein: CASSFHSYEQYF. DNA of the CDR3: TGCGCCAGCAGCTTCCACTCCTACGAGCAGTACTTC.